The 25 T cell receptor beta chains below all came from one sample that was sequenced in a study of shared clonotypes between healthy human individuals. Sequencing was performed with immunoSEQ multiplex PCR; in TCRdb, only in-frame clones are kept and a portion is missing. The sample shows around 430,000 clones, 79% of them seen only once. Material for sequencing was PBMCs. These receptors were taken from a woman aged 40 to 50 in good health. Some clones in this sample may be carry-over from other donors' samples.

The chain has TRBV18 and TRBJ2-7; D unclear. This CDR3 is 15 amino acids long. V lost 3 bases to trimming and J lost 0 bases, with 12 bases between them. Germline CDR1 reads KGHSH; CDR2 reads LQKENI. CDR3: CASSPLQESSYEQYF. The CDR3, as DNA: TGTGCCAGCTCACCTCTGCAGGAGAGCTCCTACGAGCAGTACTTC. The full variable domain, with the rest looked up from reference TRBV18 and TRBJ2-7, is NAGVMQNPRHLVRRRGQEARLRCSPMKGHSHVYWYRQLPEEGLKFMVYLQKENIIDESGMPKERFSAEFPKEGPSILRIQQVVRGDSAAYFCASSPLQESSYEQYFGPGTRLTVT.

CDR3 DNA sequence: TGTGCCAGTAGTATACAGGGCGGTCTTCTCGAGCAGTACTTC. This encodes CASSIQGGLLEQYF. The chain joins TRBV19 to TRBJ2-7; D is possibly TRBD1 (5 bases). Trimming pared 2 bases from V and 6 bases from J, leaving 14 bases between. Germline V CDR1 and CDR2: LNHDA, SQIVND (reference sequence). The CDR3 length is 14 residues.

The chain links TRBV28 to TRBJ1-1; a possible D gene is TRBD1 (6 bases). The CDR3 length is 14 residues. Germline V gives CDR1 MDHEN, CDR2 SYDVKM. V shed 6 bases and J shed 1 base, with 12 bases lying between them. The CDR3 loop is CASRKQGSNTEAFF. In DNA form, the CDR3 reads TGTGCCAGCAGAAAACAGGGTTCGAACACTGAAGCTTTCTTT.

The rearrangement links TRBV30 to TRBJ1-2; D call uncertain. The V gene's germline CDR1 is GTSNPN and CDR2 SVGIG (reference sequence). Trimming left V 1 base short and J 8 bases short, with 8 bases between. The CDR3 is made up of 11 amino acids. The CDR3 bases are TGTGCCTGGAGTGCCCCACAGGGCTACACCTTC. Its protein is CAWSAPQGYTF.

CDR3: CASSLTSGSYEQYF. The DNA of the CDR3 is TGTGCCAGCAGTTTAACTAGCGGATCCTACGAGCAGTACTTC. The chain carries TRBV28 and TRBJ2-7; 8 nucleotides match TRBD2. The ends lost 2 bases at V and 1 base at J; junction bases unmatched: 1. This CDR3 has 14 residues. The V gene's germline CDR1 is MDHEN and CDR2 SYDVKM.

This clone has at least ten counts. The chain combines TRBV15 with TRBJ2-7; TRBD1 agrees at 8 bases. This CDR3 comprises 17 residues. V lost 3 bases and J lost 2; bases outside the gene matches: 12. Germline-derived CDR1 and CDR2 are LNHNV and YYDKDF (reference sequence). CDR3 in amino acids: CATSRPPRQGIPYEQYF. The CDR3, as DNA: TGTGCCACCAGCAGGCCCCCAAGACAGGGGATTCCCTACGAGCAGTACTTC.

This chain connects TRBV4-1 to TRBJ2-1; 16 bases line up with TRBD2. From germline, CDR1 is MGHRA and CDR2 YSYEKL. This CDR3 spans 21 amino acids. V dropped 0 bases and J dropped 7; count of bases not matched to a gene: 15. CDR3 sequence reads: CASSQDEIRGLAGGPWNEQFF. CDR3 sequence (DNA): TGCGCCAGCAGCCAAGATGAGATTAGGGGACTAGCGGGAGGGCCCTGGAATGAGCAGTTCTTC.

The chain is built from TRBV18 and TRBJ2-1, with TRBD2 matching over 11 bases. The trim removed 3 bases at V and 2 bases at J, leaving 3 bases unmatched. This CDR3 has 16 amino acids. Germline CDR1 reads KGHSH; CDR2 reads LQKENI. Here the CDR3 DNA reads TGTGCCAGCTCACCCGGGACTAGCGGAGCCTACAATGAGCAGTTCTTC. This sequence encodes CASSPGTSGAYNEQFF.

This clone turned up a few times. V and J are TRBV10-1 and TRBJ2-1; D is possibly TRBD1 or TRBD2 (5 bases each). The CDR3 loop spans 13 amino acids. The germline gives CDR1 WNHNN, CDR2 SYGVQD (reference sequence). V was trimmed by 8 bases and J by 4 bases, leaving 12 bases between them. The CDR3 bases are TGCGCCAGCTCCGGGACGTATTACAATGAGCAGTTCTTC. It encodes CASSGTYYNEQFF.

The V call is TRBV19, the J call TRBJ1-5; 9 positions match TRBD1. This CDR3 has 16 residues. V lost 4 bases to trimming and J lost 2 bases; unmatched junction nucleotides: 6. Germline V gene sequence: CDR1 LNHDA, CDR2 SQIVND (reference sequence). The CDR3 nucleotides are TGTGCCAGTAGTAGAGCGGGACAGGGCGGCAATCAGCCCCAGCATTTT. It is translated as CASSRAGQGGNQPQHF.

The genes are TRBV10-3 and TRBJ2-7; D is unresolved. Deletions cut 2 bases from V and 6 bases from J, with 5 bases between. The length of the CDR3 is 11 residues. Germline V gene lookup returns CDR1 ENHRY and CDR2 SYGVKD. The CDR3 bases are TGTGCCATCAGTGAGGGATCCGAGCAGTACTTC. This sequence encodes CAISEGSEQYF.

The gene calls are TRBV7-8 and TRBJ1-1; D unclear. Germline loops: CDR1 SGHVS, CDR2 FQNEAQ. V was cut by 4 bases and J by 3 bases, with 12 bases left in between. The CDR3 covers 14 residues. The CDR3 reads CASSWIGIDTEAFF. The CDR3, as DNA: TGTGCCAGCAGCTGGATCGGGATCGACACTGAAGCTTTCTTT.

The chain links TRBV11-2 to TRBJ1-1; D gene uncertain. This CDR3 spans 13 amino acids. Germline assignment: CDR1 SGHAT and CDR2 FQNNGV. Trimming cost V 8 bases and J 1 base, with 11 bases left between them. CDR3 in DNA: TGTGCCAGCGGACGGCAGCCGAACACTGAAGCTTTCTTT. Its protein product is CASGRQPNTEAFF.

This clone showed up just once. The chain is built from TRBV5-4 and TRBJ1-2, with TRBD1 identical over 7 bases. Germline V gene sequence: CDR1 SGHNT, CDR2 YYREEE (reference sequence). This CDR3 is built from 15 residues. V gave up 4 bases and J gave up 0 bases; unmatched junction bases: 6. The chain's CDR3 is CASSPDRSPNYGYTF. Written as DNA, the CDR3 is TGTGCCAGCAGCCCGGACAGGTCCCCTAACTATGGCTACACCTTC.

The chain combines TRBV7-9 with TRBJ2-5; D gene unclear. The DNA end lines up better with TRBJ2-7; the J call may be wrong. The germline V gene encodes CDR1 SEHNR and CDR2 FQNEAQ (reference sequence). The CDR3 loop spans 15 amino acids. The CDR3 loop reads CASSLGNPRTHEQYF. CDR3 DNA sequence: TGTGCCAGCAGCTTAGGCAACCCTAGGACCCACGAGCAGTACTTC.

Note on this clone: Within the sample, other DNA sequences also encode this same CDR3. This sequence joins TRBV4-3 and TRBJ1-3, with TRBD1 identical over 7 bases. The CDR3 has 15 amino acids. V gave up 1 base and J gave up 0 bases; unmatched junction bases: 0. The germline V gene has CDR1 LGHNA and CDR2 YSLEER. Here the CDR3 DNA reads TGCGCCAGCAGCCAAGGGACAGGCTCTGGAAACACCATATATTTT. It yields the protein CASSQGTGSGNTIYF.

The V call is TRBV2, the J call TRBJ2-5; D call uncertain. TRBJ2-7 matches the DNA end more closely, so the J call is doubtful. There are 15 residues in the CDR3. Per germline, CDR1 SNHLY and CDR2 FYNNEI. The CDR3 DNA reads TGTGCCAGCAGAGCTCCGTCCCACATCTCCTACGAGCAGTACTTC. Residues: CASRAPSHISYEQYF.

CDR3: CASSLGDRERAEAFF. The CDR3 nucleotides are TGTGCCAGCAGCTTGGGGGACAGGGAGAGGGCTGAAGCTTTCTTT. The chain uses TRBV5-6 and TRBJ1-1, with TRBD1 matching 9 bases. Germline V gene lookup returns CDR1 SGHDT and CDR2 YYEEEE. V trimming: 0 bases; J trimming: 6 bases; junction bases outside the gene matches: 6. The CDR3 spans 15 residues.

This clone showed up just a few times. The rearrangement joins TRBV7-2 to TRBJ1-2; 7 positions agree with TRBD1. The CDR3 covers 14 residues. CDR1 is SGHTA and CDR2 is FQGNSA in the germline V gene. V dropped 1 base and J dropped 6; count of bases not matched to a gene: 5. CDR3 sequence: CASSLEGARHGYTF. In DNA form, the CDR3 reads TGTGCCAGCAGCTTAGAGGGGGCGCGTCATGGCTACACCTTC.

The CDR3 loop is CASSKDLKNTGELFF. The CDR3 coding sequence is TGCGCCAGCAGCAAGGACTTGAAGAACACCGGGGAGCTGTTTTTT. The chain combines TRBV5-1 with TRBJ2-2, with TRBD2 as a possible D gene (5 bases). With 4 bases removed from V and 1 base from J, the gap between germline ends came to 11 bases. CDR1 is SGHRS and CDR2 is YFSETQ in the germline V gene. The CDR3 runs to 15 residues.

In its sample, this clone was seen a few times. The J gene is TRBJ2-7, the V gene TRBV20-1; D is ambiguous. Trimming stripped 5 bases from V and 0 bases from J, with 5 bases between. The germline gives CDR1 DFQATT, CDR2 SNEGSKA (reference sequence). The CDR3 has 11 residues. CDR3 nucleotides: TGCAGTGCTCCGAGCTCCTACGAGCAGTACTTC. Amino acid sequence: CSAPSSYEQYF.

This clone was detected only once. The DNA of the CDR3 is TGTGCCAGCCTTCCGGGGGCGGAAGAGACCCAGTACTTC. Translating it yields CASLPGAEETQYF. This chain connects TRBV18 to TRBJ2-5, with D perhaps being TRBD1 or TRBD2 (6 bases each). V was clipped by 8 bases and J by 3 bases, with 13 bases between them. This CDR3 comprises 13 residues. Germline assignment: CDR1 KGHSH and CDR2 LQKENI.

The chain carries TRBV9 and TRBJ2-7, with 8 nucleotides matching TRBD1. The CDR3 has 15 amino acids. Germline values: CDR1 SGDLS, CDR2 YYNGEE. The V and J ends lost 3 bases and 0 bases, in that order; junction bases with no gene match: 5. In DNA form, the CDR3 reads TGTGCCAGCAGCGCGGGACAGGACCTCTCCTACGAGCAGTACTTC. It encodes CASSAGQDLSYEQYF.

The gene calls are TRBV12-5 and TRBJ2-3, with D perhaps matching TRBD2 (6 bases). Germline V gives CDR1 LGHNT, CDR2 FRNRAP. Trimming took 5 bases from V and 5 from J, leaving 14 bases between them. This CDR3 has 14 residues. CDR3 sequence reads: CASGPDLARDTQYF. As DNA, the CDR3 is TGTGCTAGTGGTCCAGACCTAGCGAGAGATACGCAGTATTTT.

This chain joins TRBV30 and TRBJ2-2, with 9 positions matching TRBD2. With V trimmed by 5 bases and J by 5 bases, 9 bases remained unmatched. The CDR3 covers 15 residues. The germline CDR1 and CDR2 sequences are GTSNPN and SVGIG (reference sequence). In nucleotides, the CDR3 is TGTGCCTGGGAGGAGGGGCTAGCGGGAACCGGGGAGCTGTTTTTT. Protein sequence: CAWEEGLAGTGELFF.